This T cell receptor beta chain originates from a study of blood T cell repertoires in COVID-19. As for the study in general: Sample material is recorded as cDNA or gDNA derived from T cells, B-cell-depleted T cells, or PBMCs.

CDR3 size: 12 residues. The germline gives CDR1 SGHNT, CDR2 YYREEE (reference sequence). Trimming removed 4 bases from V and 5 bases from J, with 9 bases in between. Sequenced by immunoSEQ multiplex PCR; TCRdb stores in-frame clones only, minus some. Among 200,000 to 250,000 clones listed, around four fifths were seen once. Cohorts were assigned according to the clinical history that participants reported. The V and J genes are TRBV5-4 and TRBJ2-5; D is perhaps TRBD2 (5 bases). Sample: PBMCs or T cells enriched from blood (not recorded which). The receptor was derived from a man aged 40-50 years who had recovered from COVID-19. CDR3 amino acids: CASSLPGETQYF. The CDR3 nucleotides are TGTGCCAGCAGCCTACCGGGGGAGACCCAGTACTTC.